This record looks at one T cell receptor (beta chain) sequence and its context. This record belongs to a study of monozygotic twins with inflammatory bowel disease. Across eight separate reactions for each sample, cDNA was made. TCRdb re-analyzed the 5' RACE reads; it lists each CDR3 protein once, without DNA. Here the sample table reports about 440,000 distinct CDR3 sequences. Germline lookup yields CDR1 SGHTA and CDR2 FQGNSA. The CDR3 covers 15 residues. This rearrangement joins TRBV7-2 to TRBJ2-5; with no DNA, the TCRdb D assignment of TRBD1 cannot be verified. The sample taken for sequencing was blood. The TCR sequence derives from a human donor with ulcerative colitis or Crohn's disease, or a healthy co-twin of an affected twin (not recorded which). CDR3 protein: CASSSSSGITETQYF.